The following is a TCR beta chain sequence with its context. Authors' analysis steps: Amplification from reference gene primers served as the basis for estimated nucleated cell counts. Generated by immunoSEQ multiplex PCR, the TCRdb table keeps only in-frame clones and is missing some. For V, J and clone size, that table is used; D and trimming come from the DNA. The table lists about 27,000 clones, approximately 82% of them singletons. This entry belongs to a study of blood T cell repertoires in COVID-19. Study-wide context: The United States, Italy and Spain provided the acute and convalescent COVID-19 samples. The analysed material was cDNA or gDNA that came from T cells, B-cell-depleted T cells, or PBMCs.

The germline gives CDR1 SEHNR, CDR2 FQNEAQ (reference sequence). The CDR3 consists of 13 residues. Deletions cut 0 bases from V and 6 bases from J, with 5 bases between. The material sequenced was peripheral blood. The receptor was derived from a man between 70 and 80 years old with acute or convalescent COVID-19. The J gene is TRBJ2-2, the V gene TRBV7-9; unclear D gene. CDR3 bases: TGTGCCAGCAGCTTAGCAACAGCCGGGGAGCTGTTTTTT. Amino acids: CASSLATAGELFF.